This T cell receptor (beta chain) was observed in a study of post-analysis software for immune sequencing data. Whole-study findings and limits: TRBV5-6, TRBV5-1 and TRBV20-1 were among four or five TRBV segments more frequent in patients than controls.

About this clonotype itself: Its antigen is undetermined.

CDR3 length: 15 residues. Germline V gives CDR1 DFQATT, CDR2 SNEGSKA (reference sequence). V was pared by 0 bases and J by 6 bases, with 7 bases of the junction left unmatched. cDNA libraries of TCR beta carried unique molecular identifiers. MiXCR, applied by TCRdb to the PCR reads, yields one record per CDR3 protein. The table shows 740,000 or so distinct CDR3 sequences, with 53% occurring only once. The TCR was taken from a girl between 5 and 17 years old with multiple sclerosis. Sequenced material: blood. This chain connects TRBV20-1 to TRBJ2-5; TRBD2 aligns across 10 bases. CDR3 sequence: CSARDQASGRQTQYF. In DNA, the CDR3 is TGCAGTGCTAGAGATCAGGCTAGCGGGAGACAGACCCAGTACTTC.